These 16 T cell receptor beta chains were all obtained from the same sample, sequenced in a study of blood T cell repertoires in COVID-19. Profiling relied on immunoSEQ multiplex PCR, and the TCRdb table lists in-frame clones only, not all of them. The sample consists of approximately 150,000 clones, around nine tenths of them appearing once. The sequenced sample was peripheral blood. Receptors were obtained from a woman aged 50 to 60 with active or convalescent COVID-19.

V usage is TRBV4-2 and J usage is TRBJ2-3; D unclear. Germline V gene data show CDR1 as LGHNA and CDR2 as YNFKEQ. The CDR3 is 14 residues long. V lost 1 base and J lost 3, with 8 bases in between. This CDR3 reads CASSQVRGTDTQYF. In DNA, the CDR3 is TGTGCCAGCAGCCAAGTACGCGGTACAGATACGCAGTATTTT.

The V call is TRBV9, the J call TRBJ1-2, with 10 bases that match TRBD1. The CDR3 consists of 15 residues. Germline V CDR1 and CDR2: SGDLS, YYNGEE. J lost 7 bases, V lost 3 bases, and 9 bases had no gene match. The CDR3 is CASSARTGGSFGYTF. The CDR3, as DNA: TGTGCCAGCAGCGCCCGGACAGGGGGATCTTTTGGCTACACCTTC.

The chain has TRBV2 and TRBJ1-6; D is unresolved. Germline loops: CDR1 SNHLY, CDR2 FYNNEI. V lost 2 bases and J 7 bases, leaving 12 bases between the germline ends. CDR3 length: 15 residues. The CDR3 DNA is TGTGCCAGCAGTGAACGCGGGAAGAGAAATTCACCCCTCCACTTT. Translating it yields CASSERGKRNSPLHF.

The gene calls are TRBV5-1 and TRBJ1-1; no clear D. The CDR3 loop spans 14 amino acids. CDR1 and CDR2 (germline): SGHRS, YFSETQ. Between the trimmed V and J ends, which lost 3 bases and 0 bases, there was a span of 9 bases. The CDR3: CASSSWALNTEAFF. In nucleotides, the CDR3 is TGCGCCAGCAGCTCTTGGGCCCTGAACACTGAAGCTTTCTTT.

The chain links TRBV5-8 to TRBJ2-3, with a possible D match to TRBD1 (7 bases). Between the trimmed V and J ends, which lost 2 bases and 4 bases, there was a span of 14 bases. Germline CDR1 SGHTS, CDR2 YDEGEE. This CDR3 spans 15 amino acids. The CDR3 loop is CASSLFQGGADTQYF. For the CDR3, the DNA is TGTGCCAGCAGCTTATTTCAGGGGGGTGCAGATACGCAGTATTTT.

The J gene is TRBJ1-5, the V gene TRBV4-1; D is unresolved. This CDR3 region has 13 residues. The germline V gene encodes CDR1 MGHRA and CDR2 YSYEKL. The V and J ends lost 6 bases and 6 bases respectively, with 12 bases between them. The CDR3 reads CASSQRDSQPQHF. CDR3 coding DNA: TGCGCCAGCAGTCAGAGGGATAGTCAGCCCCAGCATTTT.

The chain has TRBV27 and TRBJ2-7; 7 bases are shared with TRBD2. The germline gives CDR1 MNHEY, CDR2 SMNVEV (reference sequence). With V trimmed by 5 bases and J by 1 base, 2 bases remained unmatched. This CDR3 is 13 amino acids long. CDR3 loop: CASSMRGSYEQYF. DNA for the CDR3: TGTGCCAGCAGTATGCGGGGGTCCTACGAGCAGTACTTC.

J is TRBJ1-2 and V is TRBV30; TRBD1 matches 7 bases. CDR3 length: 15 residues. CDR1 is GTSNPN and CDR2 is SVGIG in the germline V gene (reference sequence). The V and J ends lost 2 bases and 1 base, in that order; junction bases with no gene match: 7. The DNA of the CDR3 is TGTGCCTGGAGTCTAGGGACAGCCCGTAACTATGGCTACACCTTC. Residues: CAWSLGTARNYGYTF. Full variable domain (remainder filled in from reference TRBV30 and TRBJ1-2): SQTIHQWPATLVQPVGSPLSLECTVEGTSNPNLYWYRQAAGRGLQLLFYSVGIGQISSEVPQNLSASRPQDRQFILSSKKLLLSDSGFYLCAWSLGTARNYGYTFGSGTRLTVV.

The genes are TRBV11-2 and TRBJ2-1; 9 nucleotides line up with TRBD1. With V trimmed by 5 bases and J by 12 bases, 2 bases remained unmatched. CDR3 length equals 11 residues. CDR1 is SGHAT, CDR2 FQNNGV, per germline. CDR3 coding DNA: TGTGCCAGCAGCCCGGGACAGGGGCAGTTCTTC. Amino acids: CASSPGQGQFF.

The chain recombines TRBV27 with TRBJ1-4; 12 bases map to TRBD1. Germline V gene data show CDR1 as MNHEY and CDR2 as SMNVEV (reference sequence). V lost 4 bases to trimming and J lost 10 bases; unmatched junction nucleotides: 4. There are 14 residues in the CDR3. The CDR3 here is CASSWDRGQGKLFF. As DNA, the CDR3 is TGTGCCAGCAGTTGGGACAGGGGGCAAGGAAAACTGTTTTTT.

The chain uses TRBV7-8 and TRBJ1-3; no definite D call. The V and J ends lost 5 bases and 0 bases respectively, with 5 bases between them. CDR1 and CDR2 from the germline V gene are SGHVS and FQNEAQ. The CDR3 contains 13 residues. This CDR3 reads CASSPVSGNTIYF. In DNA, the CDR3 is TGTGCCAGCAGCCCAGTCTCTGGAAACACCATATATTTT.

This clone was observed once. This chain links TRBV4-3 with TRBJ1-1; no definite D call. The CDR3 spans 13 residues. With 5 bases removed from V and 2 bases from J, the gap between germline ends came to 9 bases. Germline values: CDR1 LGHNA, CDR2 YSLEER. The CDR3, as DNA: TGCGCCAGCAGCTCAAACACAAACACTGAAGCTTTCTTT. It yields the protein CASSSNTNTEAFF.

Comments on this clone: A far larger clone is only one base removed, so a read error is likely. The chain links TRBV11-1 to TRBJ1-5; D is unclear. V shed 1 base and J shed 0 bases, with 4 bases lying between them. In germline, CDR1 is SGHAT, CDR2 FQDESV (reference sequence). This CDR3 region has 14 residues. CDR3 nucleotide sequence: TGTGCCAGCAGCTTAGATAATAGCAATCAGCCCCAGCATTTT. Protein product: CASSLDNSNQPQHF.

The chain links TRBV7-3 to TRBJ2-1; D might be TRBD1 (6 bases). This CDR3 comprises 13 residues. Germline loops: CDR1 SGHTA, CDR2 FQGTGA. The ends were cut back, 2 bases at V and 9 bases at J, with 11 bases in the middle. The CDR3 reads CASSLLQGGEQFF. The CDR3 coding sequence is TGTGCCAGCAGCTTACTACAGGGTGGTGAGCAGTTCTTC.

This chain connects TRBV7-9 to TRBJ2-1, with D maybe TRBD2 (7 bases). The V gene lost 1 base and the J gene lost 12 bases, with 25 bases spanning the gap. The CDR3 sequence is 17 residues long. Germline V gives CDR1 SEHNR, CDR2 FQNEAQ (reference sequence). CDR3 sequence (DNA): TGTGCCAGCAGCTTAGGAGTGAGACTAGTAGGGAGGGGGGGGCAGTTCTTC. Translating gives CASSLGVRLVGRGGQFF.

This chain uses TRBV4-1 with TRBJ1-2; a weak D match, TRBD1 (6 bases). Germline CDR1 MGHRA, CDR2 YSYEKL. The CDR3 length is 14 residues. Trimming stripped 7 bases from V and 3 bases from J, with 15 bases between. The CDR3 region is CASIPSPGDYGYTF. In DNA form, the CDR3 reads TGCGCCAGCATCCCCAGCCCAGGGGACTATGGCTACACCTTC.